Reported below is one T cell receptor (beta chain). What it recognizes is unknown. The data were taken from a study of T cell responses to AZD1222 COVID-19 vaccine. The table came from immunoSEQ multiplex PCR; TCRdb's copy has only in-frame clones and leaves some out. The table has some 200,000 clones, roughly 91% seen once. Overall study findings and caveats: Unmutated variant regions are reportedly the target of nearly half of TCRs that are spike-specific. Regions 160-218 and 743-854 dominated among vaccine-associated CD4 TCRs spanning spike.

The sequence was collected from an adult in good health. The sample in question was peripheral blood, obtained on day 0 of AZD1222 vaccination.

The chain's CDR3 is CASKLGGGNYEQYF. Written as DNA, the CDR3 is TGTGCCAGCAAGCTGGGCGGGGGGAACTACGAGCAGTACTTC. This chain uses TRBV5-4 with TRBJ2-7; 8 nucleotides agree with TRBD2. J was trimmed by 3 bases and V by 6 bases; bases with no gene match: 8. Germline V lookup: CDR1 SGHNT, CDR2 YYREEE (reference sequence). This CDR3 is built from 14 residues.